These T cell receptor beta chains were read from a single sample in a study of blood T cell repertoires in COVID-19. TCRdb's copy holds only in-frame clones and misses some; the assay was immunoSEQ multiplex PCR. The repertoire holds roughly 200,000 clones, with 70% to 90% as singletons. The specimen was peripheral blood. These TCRs come from a woman of 80 years or more with acute or convalescent COVID-19. CDR3s include the opening cysteine and the closing phenylalanine or tryptophan. D genes are given only for firm matches. The size field is filled for only some rows; it gives once, few, many or a size class.

j_call d_call v_call clone_size cdr3_aa cdr3_nt
TRBJ2-4 - TRBV19 once CASSFLSNIQYF TGTGCCAGTAGTTTTTTATCAAACATTCAGTACTTC
TRBJ1-1 - TRBV7-2 - CASSLVPTGRNDEAFF TGTGCCAGCAGCTTAGTTCCCACCGGGAGAAATGATGAAGCTTTCTTT
TRBJ1-2 - TRBV5-6 few CASSPIFGEFHGYTF TGTGCCAGCAGCCCGATCTTCGGTGAATTTCATGGCTACACCTTC
TRBJ2-6 - TRBV28 - CASGGASKAGANVLTF TGTGCCAGCGGGGGGGCTTCCAAAGCTGGGGCCAACGTCCTGACTTTC
TRBJ1-2 TRBD1 TRBV5-4 - CASSFRDRSNYGYTF TGTGCCAGCAGCTTCCGGGACAGATCTAACTATGGCTACACCTTC
TRBJ1-2 - TRBV4-3 - CASSQEVRVGGYTF TGCGCCAGCAGCCAAGAAGTCAGGGTGGGAGGCTACACCTTC
TRBJ2-2 - TRBV5-6 - CASSSGLLNTGELFF TGTGCCAGCAGCTCCGGACTGTTAAACACCGGGGAGCTGTTTTTT
TRBJ2-1 TRBD2 TRBV9 - CASSILTSGLYNEQFF TGTGCCAGCAGCATCCTTACTAGCGGGCTCTACAATGAGCAGTTCTTC
TRBJ2-1 - TRBV12-3/TRBV12-4 - CASSLTRDNEQFF TGTGCCAGCAGTTTAACTCGAGACAATGAGCAGTTCTTC
TRBJ2-7 - TRBV5-1 - CASSFPRGEQYF TGCGCCAGCAGCTTCCCCAGGGGCGAGCAGTACTTC
TRBJ1-5 - TRBV30 few CAWSPPGASNQPQHF TGTGCCTGGAGTCCCCCAGGGGCTAGCAATCAGCCCCAGCATTTT
TRBJ1-4 - TRBV6-1 - CASSEIRGEKLFF TGTGCCAGCAGTGAAATCCGCGGGGAAAAACTGTTTTTT
TRBJ1-5 - TRBV15 - CATSRVNQPQHF TGTGCCACCAGCAGAGTAAATCAGCCCCAGCATTTT
TRBJ2-7 TRBD1 TRBV7-6 - CASSLRDPGGANGEQYF TGTGCCAGCAGCCTCAGAGACCCAGGGGGCGCGAATGGTGAGCAGTACTTC
TRBJ2-2 - TRBV7-9 - CAITSAGNTGELFF TGTGCCATCACTTCCGCGGGTAACACCGGGGAGCTGTTTTTT
TRBJ1-2 - TRBV12-3/TRBV12-4 once CASSLRENYGYTF TGTGCCAGCAGTTTACGGGAGAACTATGGCTACACCTTC
TRBJ2-1 TRBD2 TRBV24-1 - CATSVPLAGGLDEQFF TGTGCCACCAGTGTTCCACTAGCGGGAGGTCTGGATGAGCAGTTCTTC
TRBJ1-1 - TRBV3-1/TRBV3-2 - CASRQTGLTEAFF TGTGCCAGCAGACAAACCGGACTCACTGAAGCTTTCTTT
TRBJ2-5 - TRBV2 - CASSYREQETQYF TGTGCCAGCAGTTACAGGGAGCAAGAGACCCAGTACTTC
TRBJ2-3 - TRBV5-1 - CASRSLMSSTDTQYF TGCGCCAGCAGGAGTTTGATGTCTAGCACAGATACGCAGTATTTT
TRBJ1-5 - TRBV29-1 - CSASDKDQPQHF TGCAGCGCCTCTGACAAGGATCAGCCCCAGCATTTT
TRBJ2-5 TRBD1 TRBV5-1 - CASSSQGQGAETQYF TGCGCCAGCAGCTCCCAGGGACAGGGGGCAGAGACCCAGTACTTC
TRBJ2-1 TRBD1 TRBV7-8 - CASSLVGTVRWSYNEQFF TGTGCCAGCAGCTTAGTGGGGACAGTTAGGTGGTCCTACAATGAGCAGTTCTTC
TRBJ1-4 - TRBV19 - CASSIGWERGKRTNEKLFF TGTGCCAGTAGTATCGGTTGGGAAAGGGGAAAGAGGACTAATGAAAAACTGTTTTTT
TRBJ1-3 TRBD1 TRBV5-1 few CASSLGPTGALNTIYF TGCGCCAGCAGCCTCGGCCCGACAGGGGCCTTGAACACCATATATTTT
TRBJ1-2 - TRBV7-8 - CASSLSWGRDGYTF TGTGCCAGCAGCTTATCTTGGGGGCGCGATGGCTACACCTTC
TRBJ2-7 - TRBV29-1 - CSVTEGGEQYF TGCAGCGTTACTGAAGGGGGCGAGCAGTACTTC
TRBJ2-5 - TRBV28 - CASRKDTIKAETQYF TGTGCCAGCAGAAAGGACACTATCAAGGCGGAGACCCAGTACTTC
TRBJ1-1 - TRBV19 - CASSAEESATRAFF TGTGCCAGTAGTGCGGAGGAGTCGGCTACTCGGGCTTTCTTT
TRBJ1-1 TRBD1 TRBV28 - CATGDSSMNTEAFF TGTGCCACCGGGGACAGCTCTATGAACACTGAAGCTTTCTTT
TRBJ1-3 - TRBV19 - CASSDNSGNTIYF TGTGCCAGTAGTGACAACTCTGGAAACACCATATATTTT
TRBJ2-2 - TRBV7-3 - CASSSTSMSGELFF TGTGCCAGCAGCTCCACTAGCATGAGTGGGGAGCTGTTTTTT
TRBJ1-2 - TRBV14 - CASSQFRGYTF TGTGCCAGCAGCCAATTCCGTGGCTACACCTTC
TRBJ2-1 TRBD2 TRBV9 - CASSSLAGPWVEQFF TGTGCCAGCAGCTCACTAGCGGGCCCATGGGTTGAGCAGTTCTTC
TRBJ1-1 - TRBV6-2/TRBV6-3 many CASSYGKNTEAFF TGTGCCAGCAGTTACGGCAAGAACACTGAAGCTTTCTTT
TRBJ1-5 - TRBV20-1 - CSASVRDSQPQHF TGCAGTGCTAGTGTCCGGGACTCCCAGCCCCAGCATTTT
TRBJ2-3 TRBD1 TRBV29-1 - CSVTGTGDADTQYF TGCAGCGTCACCGGGACAGGGGATGCAGATACGCAGTATTTT
TRBJ2-1 - TRBV20-1 - CSASLSGGQDEQFF TGCAGTGCTAGTTTGTCAGGGGGGCAGGATGAGCAGTTCTTC
TRBJ1-3 - TRBV7-9 - CASSLQAGNTIYF TGTGCCAGCAGCTTGCAGGCTGGAAACACCATATATTTT
TRBJ2-7 TRBD2 TRBV9 once CASSVGPWSGGLYRQYF TGTGCCAGCAGCGTAGGCCCCTGGAGCGGGGGGCTATACAGGCAGTACTTC
TRBJ1-5 - TRBV9 - CASSVNGNSNQPQHF TGTGCCAGCAGCGTAAACGGGAATAGCAATCAGCCCCAGCATTTT
TRBJ1-5 - TRBV2 - CASRQDNGNQPQHF TGTGCCAGCAGACAGGACAATGGGAATCAGCCCCAGCATTTT
TRBJ1-2 TRBD1 TRBV27 - CASSLNRDRTYYGYTF TGTGCCAGCAGTTTAAACCGGGACAGGACTTACTATGGCTACACCTTC
TRBJ2-3 - TRBV5-1 once CASSLFTSTDTQYF TGCGCCAGCAGCCTGTTCACTAGCACAGATACGCAGTATTTT
TRBJ2-5 TRBD2 TRBV5-1 few CASSPGGVETQYF TGCGCCAGCAGCCCGGGGGGTGTAGAGACCCAGTACTTC
TRBJ2-3 - TRBV24-1 - CATSAYYTDTQYF TGTGCCACCAGTGCTTATTACACAGATACGCAGTATTTT
TRBJ2-1 - TRBV5-1 - CASSLGQAVNEQFF TGCGCCAGCAGCTTGGGACAAGCAGTTAATGAGCAGTTCTTC
TRBJ2-7 - TRBV19 - CASSRERIPSYEQYF TGTGCCAGTAGCCGGGAGAGGATACCCTCCTACGAGCAGTACTTC
TRBJ2-3 - TRBV11-2 - CASSNRDETDTQYF TGTGCCAGCAGTAACAGGGACGAGACAGATACGCAGTATTTT